The clone carrying this T cell receptor (beta chain) has just a few counts. Looked up from germline, CDR1 is MGHRA and CDR2 is YSYEKL. There are 14 residues in the CDR3. The junction had 6 bases not matched to a gene; V was cut back by 10 bases and J by 5 bases. A second about 6 to 12 cycle PCR used barcoded and J-beta primers. MiXCR was run by TCRdb on the 5' RACE reads, yielding one entry per CDR3 protein. The sample includes some 1,500,000 distinct CDR3 sequences, less than 45% of them seen just once. The data are from a study of blood T cells in healthy people across ages. This receptor was obtained from a woman between 18 and 29 years old in good health. What was sequenced was blood. The chain combines TRBV4-1 with TRBJ2-1; 12 bases map to TRBD2. The CDR3 sequence: CATKTSGGHNEQFF. CDR3 nucleotides: TGCGCCACCAAGACTAGCGGGGGTCACAATGAGCAGTTCTTC.